The 14 T cell receptor beta chains in this list originate from one sample, sequenced in a study of cytomegalovirus exposure and HLA in healthy donors. The PCR contained 60 Vbeta and 13 Jbeta primers. Profiling relied on immunoSEQ multiplex PCR, and the TCRdb table lists in-frame clones only, not all of them. This sample yields approximately 100,000 clones, of which approximately 86% are seen a single time; approximately 9.2% belongs to the top ten. Material: PBMCs. The receptors originated from a man younger than 45 in good health and CMV-seropositive.

This clone appeared a few times. This chain connects TRBV5-1 to TRBJ2-5; perhaps TRBD1 as D (6 bases). V lost 4 bases and J 0 bases, leaving 13 bases between the germline ends. The germline V gene encodes CDR1 SGHRS and CDR2 YFSETQ. The CDR3 totals 15 residues. The CDR3 sequence is CASSQERTDQETQYF. In DNA, the CDR3 is TGCGCCAGCAGCCAGGAACGGACAGACCAAGAGACCCAGTACTTC. Based on the CDR3 plus reference TRBV5-1 and TRBJ2-5, the full variable domain is KAGVTQTPRYLIKTRGQQVTLSCSPISGHRSVSWYQQTPGQGLQFLFEYFSETQRNKGNFPGRFSGRQFSNSRSEMNVSTLELGDSALYLCASSQERTDQETQYFGPGTRLLVL.

V is TRBV5-1 and J is TRBJ2-1; 7 nucleotides align to TRBD2. Per germline, CDR1 SGHRS and CDR2 YFSETQ. This CDR3 has 15 amino acids. V gave up 0 bases and J gave up 7 bases; unmatched junction bases: 7. Written as DNA, the CDR3 is TGCGCCAGCAGCTTGGCAGCGGGATCAGGGAATGAGCAGTTCTTC. Protein product: CASSLAAGSGNEQFF.

The chain uses TRBV2 and TRBJ2-1; 12 bases match TRBD2. This CDR3 region has 15 residues. After removal of 6 bases from V and 6 bases from J, the junction contained 6 bases not matched to a gene. Germline CDR1 SNHLY, CDR2 FYNNEI. CDR3 bases: TGTGCCAGCAGCGGCGGGACTAGCGGGCTCAATGAGCAGTTCTTC. Amino acid sequence: CASSGGTSGLNEQFF.

This chain connects TRBV5-1 to TRBJ2-7; 8 nucleotides agree with TRBD1. The CDR3 contains 15 residues. After removal of 0 bases from V and 4 bases from J, the junction contained 6 bases not matched to a gene. The germline CDR1 and CDR2 sequences are SGHRS and YFSETQ. In DNA, the CDR3 is TGCGCCAGCAGCTTGGCAGGGGGCGAAGTGTACGAGCAGTACTTC. It specifies CASSLAGGEVYEQYF.

In its sample, this clone was seen a few times. The chain joins TRBV29-1 to TRBJ2-1; 7 bases are a match to TRBD2. The CDR3 consists of 13 residues. The junction had 2 bases not matched to a gene; V was cut back by 3 bases and J by 3 bases. Germline CDR1 is SQVTM and CDR2 is ANQGSEA. The CDR3 DNA reads as TGCAGCGTTGACCAGCGGGACTACAATGAGCAGTTCTTC. This encodes CSVDQRDYNEQFF.

The V and J genes are TRBV27 and TRBJ2-1, with TRBD2 matching over 10 bases. The CDR3 loop spans 17 amino acids. Trimming removed 5 bases from V and 0 bases from J; junction bases left unmatched: 7. The germline gives CDR1 MNHEY, CDR2 SMNVEV (reference sequence). The CDR3 DNA reads as TGTGCCAGCAGTACCCGGGCTAGCGGGAGCTCCTACAATGAGCAGTTCTTC. Amino acids: CASSTRASGSSYNEQFF.

The V and J genes are TRBV7-9 and TRBJ1-2; a weak D match, TRBD1 (6 bases). The CDR3 contains 13 residues. Germline CDR1 is SEHNR and CDR2 is FQNEAQ (reference sequence). Trimming stripped 5 bases from V and 13 bases from J, with 20 bases between. The CDR3 spells CASSADYREHLTF. The CDR3 DNA reads TGTGCCAGCAGCGCAGATTACAGGGAGCATCTCACCTTC.

This chain links TRBV5-1 with TRBJ1-1; perhaps TRBD1 as D (5 bases). Per germline, CDR1 SGHRS and CDR2 YFSETQ. The CDR3 has 13 amino acids. The V and J ends lost 2 bases and 1 base respectively, with 6 bases between them. CDR3: CASSFDRNTEAFF. The CDR3 DNA sequence: TGCGCCAGCAGCTTCGACAGGAACACTGAAGCTTTCTTT.

This sequence joins TRBV14 and TRBJ2-2; the D gene is possibly TRBD2 (6 bases). V was trimmed by 7 bases and J by 0 bases, leaving 12 bases between them. Germline assignment: CDR1 SGHDN and CDR2 FVKESK. The CDR3 is 15 amino acids. The CDR3 loop reads CASTRGTTNTGELFF. CDR3 coding DNA: TGTGCCAGCACCCGGGGGACCACGAACACCGGGGAGCTGTTTTTT. The full variable domain, completed using reference TRBV14 and TRBJ2-2, is EAGVTQFPSHSVIEKGQTVTLRCDPISGHDNLYWYRRVMGKEIKFLLHFVKESKQDESGMPNNRFLAERTGGTYSTLKVQPAELEDSGVYFCASTRGTTNTGELFFGEGSRLTVL.

A single count supports this clone. The chain couples TRBV27 to TRBJ2-1; 9 positions match TRBD2. From germline, CDR1 is MNHEY and CDR2 SMNVEV (reference sequence). V lost 6 bases and J lost 4; bases outside the gene matches: 7. This CDR3 comprises 15 residues. CDR3 nucleotide sequence: TGTGCCAGCAGCCTTAGCGGGAGCCATTACAATGAGCAGTTCTTC. Translating it yields CASSLSGSHYNEQFF.

In this sample, this clone turned up once. One end of the junction fails to match germline, which may point to a read error. The J gene is TRBJ2-7, the V gene TRBV18; tentatively, D is TRBD2 (6 bases). There are 13 residues in the CDR3. The germline CDR1 and CDR2 sequences are KGHSH and LQKENI. The CDR3: CASSRGTALSPHF. CDR3 DNA: TGTGCCAGCTCACGCGGGACCGCTCTATCTCCGCACTTC.

V and J are TRBV5-8 and TRBJ1-3; D call uncertain. The V end lost 0 bases, the J end lost 3 bases, and 7 bases lay between the germline ends. Per germline, CDR1 SGHTS and CDR2 YDEGEE. This CDR3 is 14 amino acids long. CDR3 residues: CASSLGQDGNTIYF. DNA for the CDR3: TGTGCCAGCAGCTTGGGGCAAGATGGAAACACCATATATTTT.

V usage is TRBV18 and J usage is TRBJ2-2; TRBD1 aligns across 9 bases. The CDR3 loop spans 17 amino acids. The V segment lost 1 base and the J segment 0 bases; nucleotides outside the gene matches: 3. Germline V gives CDR1 KGHSH, CDR2 LQKENI. The CDR3 bases are TGTGCCAGCTCACCACTACAGGGGGCCCCGAACACCGGGGAGCTGTTTTTT. This sequence encodes CASSPLQGAPNTGELFF.

The V call is TRBV11-2, the J call TRBJ2-1, with 9 bases aligning to TRBD2. Germline-derived CDR1 and CDR2 are SGHAT and FQNNGV. The CDR3 has 16 residues. V shed 6 bases and J 0 bases; nucleotides not matched to a gene: 6. CDR3 residues: CASRLAGTNSYNEQFF. The CDR3 DNA is TGTGCCAGCAGACTAGCGGGCACCAACTCCTACAATGAGCAGTTCTTC.